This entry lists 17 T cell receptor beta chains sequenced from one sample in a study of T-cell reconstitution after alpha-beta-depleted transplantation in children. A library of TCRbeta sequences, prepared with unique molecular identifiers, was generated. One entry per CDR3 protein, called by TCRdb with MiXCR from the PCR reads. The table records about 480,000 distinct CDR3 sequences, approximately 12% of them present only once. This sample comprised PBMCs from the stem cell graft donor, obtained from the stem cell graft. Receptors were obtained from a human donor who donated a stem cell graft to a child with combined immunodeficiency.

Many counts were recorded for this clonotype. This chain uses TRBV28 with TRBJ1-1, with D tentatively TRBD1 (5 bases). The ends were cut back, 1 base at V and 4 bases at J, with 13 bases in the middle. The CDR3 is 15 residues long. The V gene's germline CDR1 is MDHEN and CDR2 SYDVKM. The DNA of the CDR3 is TGTGCCAGCAGTTTATCTCAGGGAGGGTTCACTGAAGCTTTCTTT. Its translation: CASSLSQGGFTEAFF.

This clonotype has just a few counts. Here the CDR3 reads CASGRPIPLWEQYF. The CDR3 nucleotides are TGTGCCAGCGGAAGACCAATCCCACTGTGGGAGCAGTACTTC. The chain recombines TRBV6-2 or TRBV6-3 with TRBJ2-7; no clear D. CDR3 length equals 14 residues. Germline loops: CDR1 MNHEY, CDR2 SVGEGT. Trimming cost V 8 bases and J 7 bases, with 21 bases left between them.

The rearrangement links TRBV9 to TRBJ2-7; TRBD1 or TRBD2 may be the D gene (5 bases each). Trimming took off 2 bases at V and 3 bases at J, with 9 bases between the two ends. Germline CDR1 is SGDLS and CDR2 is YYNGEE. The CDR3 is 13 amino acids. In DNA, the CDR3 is TGTGCCAGCAGCGTGACAGAGGGCTACGAGCAGTACTTC. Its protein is CASSVTEGYEQYF.

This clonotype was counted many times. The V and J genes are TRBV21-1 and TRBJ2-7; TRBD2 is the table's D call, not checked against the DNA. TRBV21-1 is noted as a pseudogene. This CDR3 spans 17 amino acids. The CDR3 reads CASSKTLPSRKDEQQYF. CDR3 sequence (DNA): TGTGCCAGCAGCAAAACACTCCCCTCGAGGAAGGACGAGCAGCAGTACTTC.

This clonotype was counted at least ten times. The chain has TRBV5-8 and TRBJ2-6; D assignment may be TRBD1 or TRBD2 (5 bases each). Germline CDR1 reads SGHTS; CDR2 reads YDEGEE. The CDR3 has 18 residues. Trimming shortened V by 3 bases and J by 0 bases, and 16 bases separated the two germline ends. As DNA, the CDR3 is TGTGCCAGCAGCTCAGTGTTGGGACGGAACTCTGGGGCCAACGTCCTGACTTTC. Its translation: CASSSVLGRNSGANVLTF. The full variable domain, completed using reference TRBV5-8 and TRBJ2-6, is EAGVTQSPTHLIKTRGQQATLRCSPISGHTSVYWYQQALGLGLQFLLWYDEGEERNRGNFPPRFSGRQFPNYSSELNVNALELEDSALYLCASSSVLGRNSGANVLTFGAGSRLTVL.

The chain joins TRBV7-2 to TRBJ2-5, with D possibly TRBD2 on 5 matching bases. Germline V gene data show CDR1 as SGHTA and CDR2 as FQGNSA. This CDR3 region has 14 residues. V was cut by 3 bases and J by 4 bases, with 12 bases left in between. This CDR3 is CASSFQLGPETQYF. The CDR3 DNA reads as TGTGCCAGCAGCTTCCAACTAGGCCCAGAGACCCAGTACTTC. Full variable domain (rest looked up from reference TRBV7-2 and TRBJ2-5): GAGVSQSPSNKVTEKGKDVELRCDPISGHTALYWYRQSLGQGLEFLIYFQGNSAPDKSGLPSDRFSAERTGGSVSTLTIQRTQQEDSAVYLCASSFQLGPETQYFGPGTRLLVL.

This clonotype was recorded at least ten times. The CDR3 spells CASSWTGTGGDNSPLHF. DNA of the CDR3: TGTGCCAGCAGTTGGACCGGGACAGGGGGCGATAATTCACCCCTCCACTTT. V and J are TRBV6-5 and TRBJ1-6; 12 nucleotides line up with TRBD1. CDR3 length equals 17 residues. Germline CDR1 reads MNHEY; CDR2 reads SVGAGI. V lost 4 bases to trimming and J lost 5 bases; unmatched junction nucleotides: 6.

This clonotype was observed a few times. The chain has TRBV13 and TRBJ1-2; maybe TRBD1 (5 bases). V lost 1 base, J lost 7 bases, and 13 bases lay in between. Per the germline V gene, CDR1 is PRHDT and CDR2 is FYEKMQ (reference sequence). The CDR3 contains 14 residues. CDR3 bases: TGTGCCAGCAGCTTAGCCCTCAGGGAAAGTGGCTACACCTTC. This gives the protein CASSLALRESGYTF.

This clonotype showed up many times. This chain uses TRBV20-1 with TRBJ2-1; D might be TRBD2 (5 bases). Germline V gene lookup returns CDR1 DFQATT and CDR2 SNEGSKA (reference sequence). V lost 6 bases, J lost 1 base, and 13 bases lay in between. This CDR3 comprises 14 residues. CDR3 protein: CSADGGGSYNEQFF. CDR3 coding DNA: TGCAGTGCCGATGGAGGCGGTTCCTACAATGAGCAGTTCTTC.

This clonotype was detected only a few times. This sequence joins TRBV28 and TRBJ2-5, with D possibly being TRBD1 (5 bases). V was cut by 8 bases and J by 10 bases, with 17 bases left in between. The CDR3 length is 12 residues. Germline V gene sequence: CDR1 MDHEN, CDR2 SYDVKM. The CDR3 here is CASRRGGKDQYF. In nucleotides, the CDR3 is TGTGCCAGCCGTAGGGGTGGGAAAGACCAGTACTTC.

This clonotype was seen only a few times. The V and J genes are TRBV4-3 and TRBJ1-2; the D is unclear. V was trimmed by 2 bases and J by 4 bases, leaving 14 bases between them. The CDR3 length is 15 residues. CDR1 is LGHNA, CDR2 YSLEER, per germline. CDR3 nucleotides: TGCGCCAGCAGCCAATTTTCCCTCGGCAGCTATGGCTACACCTTC. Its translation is CASSQFSLGSYGYTF.

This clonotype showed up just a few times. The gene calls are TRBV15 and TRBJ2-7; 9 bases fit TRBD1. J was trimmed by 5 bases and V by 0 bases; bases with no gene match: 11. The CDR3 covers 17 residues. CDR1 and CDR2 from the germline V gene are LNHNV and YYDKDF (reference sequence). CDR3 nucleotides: TGTGCCACCAGCAGAGACCGATACAGGGGGCGAAACAACGAGCAGTACTTC. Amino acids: CATSRDRYRGRNNEQYF.

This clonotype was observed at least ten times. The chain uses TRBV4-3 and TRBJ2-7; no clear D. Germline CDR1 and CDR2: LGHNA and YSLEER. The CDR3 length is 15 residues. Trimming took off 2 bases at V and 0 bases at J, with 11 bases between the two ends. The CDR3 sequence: CASSQTIQRSYEQYF. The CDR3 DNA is TGCGCCAGCAGCCAAACAATCCAACGCTCCTACGAGCAGTACTTC.

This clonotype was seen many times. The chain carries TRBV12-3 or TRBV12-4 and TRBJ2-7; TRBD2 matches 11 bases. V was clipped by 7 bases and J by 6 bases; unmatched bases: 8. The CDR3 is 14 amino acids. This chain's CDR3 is CASTTGLAGGEQYF. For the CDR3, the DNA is TGTGCCAGCACCACGGGGCTAGCGGGAGGCGAGCAGTACTTC.

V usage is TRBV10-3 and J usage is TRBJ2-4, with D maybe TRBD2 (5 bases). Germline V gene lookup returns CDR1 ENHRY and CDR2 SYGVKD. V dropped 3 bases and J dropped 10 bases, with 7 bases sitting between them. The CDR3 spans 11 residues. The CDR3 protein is CAISDGEIQYF. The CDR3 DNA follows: TGTGCCATCAGTGATGGGGAGATTCAGTACTTC.

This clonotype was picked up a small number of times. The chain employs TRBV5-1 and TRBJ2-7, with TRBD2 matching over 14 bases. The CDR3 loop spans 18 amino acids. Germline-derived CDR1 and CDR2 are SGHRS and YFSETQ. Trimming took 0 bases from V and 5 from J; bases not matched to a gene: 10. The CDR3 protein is CASSLAGTSGRSWDEQYF. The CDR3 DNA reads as TGCGCCAGCAGCTTGGCTGGGACTAGCGGGAGAAGCTGGGACGAGCAGTACTTC.

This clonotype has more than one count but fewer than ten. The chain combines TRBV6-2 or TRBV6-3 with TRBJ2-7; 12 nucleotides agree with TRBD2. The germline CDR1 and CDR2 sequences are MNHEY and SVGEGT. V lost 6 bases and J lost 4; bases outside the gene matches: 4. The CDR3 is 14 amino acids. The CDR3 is CASRRTSGKYEQYF. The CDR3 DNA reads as TGTGCCAGCAGACGGACTAGCGGGAAGTACGAGCAGTACTTC.